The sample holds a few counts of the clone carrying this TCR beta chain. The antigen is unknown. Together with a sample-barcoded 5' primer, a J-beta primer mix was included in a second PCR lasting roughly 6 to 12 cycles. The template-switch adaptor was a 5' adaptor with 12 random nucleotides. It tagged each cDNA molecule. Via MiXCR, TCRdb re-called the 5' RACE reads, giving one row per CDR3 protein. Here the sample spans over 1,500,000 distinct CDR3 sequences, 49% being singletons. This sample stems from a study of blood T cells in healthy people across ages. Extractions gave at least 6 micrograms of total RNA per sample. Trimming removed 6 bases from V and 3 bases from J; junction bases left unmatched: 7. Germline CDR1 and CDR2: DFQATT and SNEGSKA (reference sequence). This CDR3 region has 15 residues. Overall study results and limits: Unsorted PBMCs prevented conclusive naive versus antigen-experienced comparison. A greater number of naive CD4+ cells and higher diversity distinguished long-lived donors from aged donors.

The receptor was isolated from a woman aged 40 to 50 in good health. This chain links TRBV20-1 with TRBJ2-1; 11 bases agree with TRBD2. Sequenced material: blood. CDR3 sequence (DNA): TGCAGTGCGCTACAGACTAGCGGGGACTACAATGAGCAGTTCTTC. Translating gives CSALQTSGDYNEQFF.